This T cell receptor beta chain was retrieved from a study of blood T cell repertoires in COVID-19. Study-wide context: From T cells, B-cell-depleted T cells, or PBMCs came the material, which was cDNA or gDNA.

The repertoire was sequenced with immunoSEQ multiplex PCR; TCRdb's copy has only in-frame clones and lacks some. The sample lists about 140,000 clones; 80% to 85% were seen once. Germline CDR1 and CDR2: SNHLY and FYNNEI. This CDR3 has 13 amino acids. Losses at the gene ends were 9 bases for V and 8 bases for J; bases not matched to a gene: 9. The sample taken for sequencing was peripheral blood. The clonotype was recovered from a man aged 25-45 years with COVID-19, enrolled during active disease. The gene calls are TRBV2 and TRBJ2-1; TRBD2 aligns across 8 bases. DNA of the CDR3: TGTGCCAGTTGCCTAGCGGGTCGGGATGAGCAGTTCTTC. Its protein product is CASCLAGRDEQFF.